These T cell receptor beta chains were read from a single sample in a study of lymphopenia after photon versus proton radiotherapy. Assay: immunoSEQ multiplex PCR; the TCRdb copy retains only in-frame clones and omits some. The table has 35,000 to 45,000 clones, about 85% seen once. The sample in question was peripheral blood, obtained from a patient treated with proton-based radiotherapy. These receptors all come from an older woman with pancreatic cancer. The CDR3 runs from the conserved cysteine through the conserved F or W. A D gene is named only where the DNA matches it firmly. Where a row states a size, it is once, few, many or the class of an expanded clone; other rows omit it.

v_gene	d_gene	abundance	j_gene	CDR3aa	CDR3nt
TRBV9	TRBD2	once	TRBJ2-2	CASRRELAGGTGELFF	TGTGCCAGCAGGCGGGAGCTAGCGGGAGGAACCGGGGAGCTGTTTTTT
TRBV2	TRBD1	once	TRBJ2-7	CASKTDRASYEQYF	TGTGCCAGCAAAACGGACAGGGCATCCTACGAGCAGTACTTC
TRBV28	TRBD1	NA	TRBJ1-2	CASSLTDRADGYTF	TGTGCCAGCAGTTTAACCGACAGGGCTGACGGCTACACCTTC
TRBV5-4	NA	NA	TRBJ2-6	CASSSVGGALAGANVLTF	TGTGCCAGCAGTTCGGTAGGGGGGGCGCTGGCTGGGGCCAACGTCCTGACTTTC
TRBV29-1	TRBD1	NA	TRBJ2-5	CSVALSGGETQYF	TGCAGCGTTGCCCTATCAGGGGGAGAGACCCAGTACTTC
TRBV30	NA	once	TRBJ1-3	CAWRSPFGEINTIYF	TGTGCCTGGAGAAGTCCTTTTGGAGAGATAAACACCATATATTTT
TRBV18	NA	NA	TRBJ1-2	CASSKDLSRGTDGYTF	TGTGCCAGCTCAAAAGATCTTAGCCGGGGGACCGATGGCTACACCTTC
TRBV4-3	TRBD2	NA	TRBJ2-1	CASSQETSGSSYEQFF	TGCGCCAGCAGCCAAGAGACTAGCGGGAGCTCTTATGAGCAGTTCTTC
TRBV30	NA	NA	TRBJ1-1	CAWSVSSVGRTAFF	TGTGCCTGGAGTGTCAGCAGTGTAGGGCGGACGGCTTTCTTT
TRBV9	NA	once	TRBJ2-1	CASSAIDGERAHNEQFF	TGTGCCAGCAGCGCGATAGATGGGGAGCGGGCCCACAATGAGCAGTTCTTC
TRBV7-4	NA	once	TRBJ1-4	CASSLAQGPNEKLFF	TGTGCCAGCAGCTTAGCACAGGGTCCCAATGAAAAACTGTTTTTT
TRBV5-1	NA	NA	TRBJ2-5	CASIGQDQETQYF	TGCGCCAGCATTGGTCAGGACCAAGAGACCCAGTACTTC
TRBV28	NA	NA	TRBJ2-6	CASSSIQGSGANVLTF	TGTGCCAGCAGTTCAATTCAGGGCTCTGGGGCCAACGTCCTGACTTTC
TRBV15	NA	NA	TRBJ1-3	CATSRDISGLSGNTIYF	TGTGCCACCAGCAGAGATATATCGGGACTTTCTGGAAACACCATATATTTT
TRBV7-6	NA	NA	TRBJ1-1	CASTRELMNTEAFF	TGTGCCAGCACCCGGGAACTGATGAACACTGAAGCTTTCTTT
TRBV28	NA	few	TRBJ2-3	CASGKRQGYTDTQYF	TGTGCCAGCGGTAAACGGCAGGGTTACACAGATACGCAGTATTTT
TRBV19	NA	NA	TRBJ1-3	CGGGSGNTIYF	TGTGGCGGGGGCTCTGGAAACACCATATATTTT
TRBV30	NA	NA	TRBJ2-7	CAWRDLNHEQYF	TGTGCCTGGAGGGACTTAAACCACGAGCAGTACTTC
TRBV28	NA	NA	TRBJ1-2	CASSPQHGYTF	TGTGCCAGCAGTCCTCAACATGGCTACACCTTC
TRBV27	NA	few	TRBJ1-3	CASSLGSPFTGNTIYF	TGTGCCAGCAGTTTAGGGTCCCCATTTACTGGAAACACCATATATTTT
TRBV5-4	TRBD2	NA	TRBJ2-3	CASSLELAEDTQYF	TGTGCCAGCAGCTTGGAACTAGCGGAAGATACGCAGTATTTT
TRBV11-3	TRBD1	few	TRBJ1-1	CASSRTRTGMNTEAFF	TGTGCCAGCAGCCGGACTCGGACAGGAATGAACACTGAAGCTTTCTTT
TRBV27	TRBD2	NA	TRBJ2-3	CASSFRGRASADTQYF	TGTGCCAGCAGTTTCCGCGGGAGGGCCAGTGCAGATACGCAGTATTTT
TRBV11-3	TRBD1	NA	TRBJ2-7	CASSLHEGQLLEQYF	TGTGCCAGCAGCTTACATGAGGGACAGCTCCTTGAGCAGTACTTC
TRBV4-1	NA	NA	TRBJ1-3	CASSQDSSGVRNTIYF	TGCGCCAGCAGCCAAGATTCTTCGGGGGTAAGGAACACCATATATTTT
TRBV4-2	NA	few	TRBJ1-5	CASSQGTSHSNQPQHF	TGTGCCAGCAGCCAAGGGACATCTCATAGCAATCAGCCCCAGCATTTT
TRBV7-6	NA	NA	TRBJ2-7	CASSLGDYEQYF	TGTGCCAGCAGCTTGGGGGACTACGAGCAGTACTTC
TRBV19	NA	NA	TRBJ2-3	CASSTGLSTDTQYF	TGTGCCAGTAGTACGGGACTTAGCACAGATACGCAGTATTTT
TRBV13	NA	NA	TRBJ2-3	CASSLNGAQSRYTQYF	TGTGCCAGCAGCTTAAATGGGGCCCAGTCTCGATATACGCAGTATTTT